The clone carrying this T cell receptor (beta chain) appeared a few times. Antigen specificity is unknown. The sample belongs to a study of cytomegalovirus exposure and HLA in healthy donors. Study in general: The same platform as the 666 first-cohort repertoires was used for the 120 validation repertoires, a later analysis reported. Study results and limitations: The authors confirmed in vitro that a few CMV-associated chains were specific for CMV antigens. The tendency of first-cohort TCR clusters to co-occur in the roughly 130 validation repertoires emerged from a later analysis.

The donors were in the roughly 110-subject validation cohort; that cohort was separate from the roughly 700-subject first cohort. Sequencing used immunoSEQ multiplex PCR; TCRdb keeps in-frame clones, though not all of them. This sample has approximately 300,000 clones, with 80% to 90% found just once. Germline CDR1 and CDR2: SGHVS and FNYEAQ. V was pared by 5 bases and J by 6 bases, with 9 bases of the junction left unmatched. The CDR3 sequence is 14 residues long. V is TRBV7-6 and J is TRBJ2-7; 8 positions agree with TRBD1. This receptor was taken from a woman aged 18-30 years in good health and CMV-seronegative. The sequencing sample was made of PBMCs. The CDR3 sequence: CASSQPTGAGEQYF. The CDR3 coding sequence is TGTGCCAGCAGCCAGCCGACAGGGGCCGGCGAGCAGTACTTC.